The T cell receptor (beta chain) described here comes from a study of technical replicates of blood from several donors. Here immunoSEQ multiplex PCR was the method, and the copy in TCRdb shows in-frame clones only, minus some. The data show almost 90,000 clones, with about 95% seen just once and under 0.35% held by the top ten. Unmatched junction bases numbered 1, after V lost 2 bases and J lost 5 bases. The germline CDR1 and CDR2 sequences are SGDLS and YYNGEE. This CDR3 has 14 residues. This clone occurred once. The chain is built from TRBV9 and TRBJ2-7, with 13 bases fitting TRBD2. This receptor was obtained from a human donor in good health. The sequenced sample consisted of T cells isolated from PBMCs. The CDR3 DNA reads TGTGCCAGCAGCGTCGGACTAGCGGGAGACGAGCAGTACTTC. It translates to CASSVGLAGDEQYF.